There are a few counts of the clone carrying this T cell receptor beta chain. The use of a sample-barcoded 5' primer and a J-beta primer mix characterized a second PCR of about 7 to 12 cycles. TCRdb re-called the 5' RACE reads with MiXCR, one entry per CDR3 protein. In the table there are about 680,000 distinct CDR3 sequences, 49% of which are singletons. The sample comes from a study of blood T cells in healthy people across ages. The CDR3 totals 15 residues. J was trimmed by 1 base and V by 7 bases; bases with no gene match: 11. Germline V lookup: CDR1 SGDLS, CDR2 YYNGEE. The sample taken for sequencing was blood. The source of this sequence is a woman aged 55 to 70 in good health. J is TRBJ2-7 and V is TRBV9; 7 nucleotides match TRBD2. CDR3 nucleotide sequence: TGTGCCAGCGGGCGGGGTCTAGCGGATTCCTACGAGCAGTACTTC. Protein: CASGRGLADSYEQYF.